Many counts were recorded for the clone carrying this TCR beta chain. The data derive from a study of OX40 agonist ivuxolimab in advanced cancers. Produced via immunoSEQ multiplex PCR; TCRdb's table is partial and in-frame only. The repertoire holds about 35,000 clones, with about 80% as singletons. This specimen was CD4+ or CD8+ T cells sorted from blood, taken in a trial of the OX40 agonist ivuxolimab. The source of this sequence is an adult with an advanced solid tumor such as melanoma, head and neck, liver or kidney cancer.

This chain's CDR3 is CASSYSGEKLFF. CDR3 DNA: TGTGCCAGCAGTTACTCTGGGGAAAAACTGTTTTTT. J is TRBJ1-4 and V is TRBV6-5; D gene unclear. This CDR3 has 12 amino acids. The germline gives CDR1 MNHEY, CDR2 SVGAGI. V lost 0 bases and J 8 bases, leaving 4 bases between the germline ends.